These T cell receptor beta chains were read from a single sample in a study of blood T cell repertoires in COVID-19. Generated by immunoSEQ multiplex PCR, the TCRdb table keeps only in-frame clones and is missing some. Altogether roughly 180,000 clones are present, about four fifths being singletons, with the ten largest covering more than 9.5%. Sequencing was performed on peripheral blood. The receptors here all came from a middle-aged woman with COVID-19, enrolled during active disease. The CDR3 runs from the conserved cysteine through the conserved F or W. D genes are given only for firm matches. Where a row states a size, it is once, few, many or the class of an expanded clone; other rows omit it.

V	D	J	size	CDR3	DNA
TRBV19	-	TRBJ2-1	-	CASSMVEGLSTEQFF	TGTGCCAGTAGTATGGTGGAGGGCCTGTCTACTGAGCAGTTCTTC
TRBV6-4	-	TRBJ1-2	-	CAIYLGLPSDYGYTF	TGTGCCATCTATTTGGGACTCCCATCCGACTATGGCTACACCTTC
TRBV2	TRBD2	TRBJ2-5	-	CASSEDRLADQETQYF	TGTGCCAGCAGTGAAGACCGACTAGCGGACCAAGAGACCCAGTACTTC
TRBV27	-	TRBJ1-5	-	CATQKGGGQPQHF	TGTGCCACCCAAAAGGGGGGGGGTCAGCCCCAGCATTTT
TRBV30	-	TRBJ1-6	-	CAWSVTRGNSPLHF	TGTGCCTGGAGTGTAACTAGAGGCAATTCACCCCTCCACTTT
TRBV16	-	TRBJ1-5	-	CASSQSGGDNQPQHF	TGTGCCAGCAGCCAATCTGGGGGGGACAATCAGCCCCAGCATTTT
TRBV6-5	-	TRBJ2-7	-	CASSKDLLMNDEQYF	TGTGCCAGCAGTAAGGACTTGCTCATGAACGACGAGCAGTACTTC
TRBV2	TRBD1	TRBJ1-4	-	CASTWTGANEKLFF	TGTGCCAGCACCTGGACAGGGGCTAATGAAAAACTGTTTTTT
TRBV18	TRBD1	TRBJ2-5	-	CASSPRQGEETQYF	TGTGCCAGCTCACCACGACAGGGAGAAGAGACCCAGTACTTC
TRBV30	-	TRBJ1-2	many	CAWSGQSYGYTF	TGTGCCTGGAGTGGACAGTCCTATGGCTACACCTTC
TRBV30	TRBD2	TRBJ2-5	-	CAWSWGGAETQYF	TGTGCCTGGAGTTGGGGAGGGGCTGAGACCCAGTACTTC
TRBV6-5	TRBD1	TRBJ2-7	-	CASSSSDRGHEQYF	TGTGCCAGCAGTTCATCCGACAGGGGTCACGAGCAGTACTTC
TRBV5-6	-	TRBJ1-2	-	CASSFQQGNYGYTF	TGTGCCAGCAGCTTCCAACAGGGCAACTATGGCTACACCTTC
TRBV2	TRBD1	TRBJ1-5	-	CASSEATTGGNQPQHF	TGTGCCAGCAGTGAAGCAACGACAGGGGGCAATCAGCCCCAGCATTTT
TRBV5-1	TRBD1	TRBJ1-1	-	CASSFSGTGVGTEAFF	TGCGCCAGCAGCTTCTCCGGGACAGGGGTAGGTACTGAAGCTTTCTTT
TRBV27	TRBD1	TRBJ1-4	-	CASTQLGTGNEKLFF	TGTGCCAGCACCCAACTTGGGACAGGGAATGAAAAACTGTTTTTT
TRBV6-5	-	TRBJ2-1	-	CASGIRGRANEQFF	TGTGCCAGTGGGATCAGGGGCAGGGCCAATGAGCAGTTCTTC
TRBV21-1	-	TRBJ2-5	once	CASSSKGVWSSGRWMGETQYF	TGTGCCAGCAGCTCAAAGGGGGTGTGGTCTAGCGGGAGGTGGATGGGAGAGACCCAGTACTTC
TRBV7-6	TRBD2	TRBJ2-7	-	CASSFGLAGVEQYF	TGTGCCAGCAGCTTCGGACTAGCGGGAGTTGAGCAGTACTTC
TRBV5-8	-	TRBJ2-2	-	CASKKGGVGELFF	TGTGCCAGCAAGAAAGGGGGAGTCGGGGAGCTGTTTTTT
TRBV28	-	TRBJ1-6	-	CASSLVGPKPLHF	TGTGCCAGCAGTTTAGTGGGGCCTAAACCCCTCCACTTT
TRBV7-3	-	TRBJ2-3	-	CASSLLGATDTQYF	TGTGCCAGCAGCTTGCTGGGGGCGACAGATACGCAGTATTTT
TRBV7-2	TRBD2	TRBJ2-2	-	CASSLGGGYTGELFF	TGTGCCAGCAGCTTAGGCGGGGGATACACCGGGGAGCTGTTTTTT
TRBV27	-	TRBJ2-3	few	CASISRGPRFMSGTDTQYF	TGTGCCAGCATTTCGCGAGGGCCCCGATTTATGAGTGGCACAGATACGCAGTATTTT
TRBV4-2	TRBD1	TRBJ2-2	-	CASSPGTGITGELFF	TGTGCCAGCAGCCCAGGGACAGGAATCACCGGGGAGCTGTTTTTT
TRBV3-1/TRBV3-2	-	TRBJ1-5	once	CASSQEGGQPQHF	TGTGCCAGCAGCCAAGAGGGGGGTCAGCCCCAGCATTTT
TRBV16	-	TRBJ2-3	-	CASSHLPVDTQYF	TGTGCCAGCAGCCACCTCCCCGTAGATACGCAGTATTTT
TRBV5-4	-	TRBJ2-7	few	CASSLESSDEQYF	TGTGCCAGCAGCTTGGAGTCCTCGGACGAGCAGTACTTC
TRBV7-6	TRBD2	TRBJ2-3	-	CASSLAAGGDSSTDTQYF	TGTGCCAGCAGCTTAGCAGCGGGAGGGGACTCTAGCACAGATACGCAGTATTTT
TRBV10-1	-	TRBJ1-6	few	CASSASYNSPLHF	TGCGCCAGCAGTGCGTCCTATAATTCACCCCTCCACTTT